This entry is about one TCR beta chain. It lacks a known antigen. One base away there is no much larger clone; base qualities are not given. Per the germline V gene (reference sequence), PRHDT is the CDR1 and FYEKMQ is the CDR2. The CDR3 has 11 amino acids, counting the end cysteine and phenylalanine. The DNA shown is the 33-base CDR3, in frame from base 1. At the junction V is shortened by 6 bases and J by 3 bases, with 6 bases in between. The time point label for this specimen denotes: about 28 days (+/-7) after the second vaccine dose. AZD1222 recipients given second doses at about 4 weeks or at about 12 weeks were pooled, since spike-specific TCR depth and breadth were not found to differ between the two schedules. Vaccinee samples were obtained from the UK trials COV001 and COV002, which included a single-blind randomized controlled phase 2/3 trial of AZD1222 (ChAdOx1 nCoV-19) in healthy adults. For TCRbeta chain sequencing, PBMC samples were collected from trial participants at day 0 and at day 28 after the second dose.

The data derive from a study of T cell responses to AZD1222 COVID-19 vaccine (dated by TCRdb to the early 2020s). For the wider study: TCR sequencing covered 233 trial participants: 200 to 220 given two doses of AZD1222 and 26 given two doses of MenACWY control vaccine. Trial participants were enrolled by age into subgroups of 18-55, 56-69 and 70-plus years, and around 150, 28 and 57 TCR-sequenced participants, respectively, were included in these subgroups. Results the study describes overall, beyond this receptor: Conclusions about previously exposed vaccinees are limited, since just 5 to 7 AZD1222 recipients were seropositive for SARS-CoV-2 at baseline. After two AZD1222 doses, spike-specific TCR breadth and depth were significantly higher than at day 0 and than in MenACWY recipients. The whole spike protein was spanned by vaccine-associated CD4 TCRs, and dominant responses were seen in regions 160-218 and 743-854. Because no day 14 peak-response samples were available, repertoires were characterized only after the peak T cell response. The 56-69-year group was small, and its depth increase did not reach significance, likely because of low power. Reportedly, close to half of the unique spike-specific TCRs recognized epitopes lying outside the regions that are mutated in the B.1.351 and B.1.1.7 variants. Participants were mostly white British and included more females than males, and it was suggested by the authors that clonal diversity may have been underestimated.

The CDR3 regions of human TCRbeta chains were analyzed by immunosequencing. In the source study's methods: TCRs in the repertoires were compared against a reference library of SARS-CoV-2-specific TCRs that had been generated with the MIRA antigen-specificity platform. Breadth was defined as the fraction of unique TCRs that were SARS-CoV-2-associated, and depth was defined as the fraction of total T cells that were SARS-CoV-2-associated. Using the MIRA data, every spike-specific TCR was mapped to the spike region that the TCR reacted to and assigned to either a CD4 or a CD8 class. Log10-transformed breadth and depth values were compared by one-way ANOVA with Sidak's multiple comparisons tests. The immuneACCESS repertoire file appears here via TCRdb, limited to in-frame rearrangements. These files lack a portion of the clones; in checked studies, under half of the deficit traces to unresolved V genes, and the cause of the others is not known. V and J calls and clone size are as listed in that table; D and trimming were resolved from the DNA. The sample table contains around 170,000 clones; only one count was recorded for approximately 91% of them. The ten biggest clones cover approximately 1.9% of the sample.

The chain links TRBV13 with TRBJ2-7; the D region is possibly TRBD1 or TRBD2, each matching across 5 bases. The specimen was peripheral blood, collected 28 days after the second AZD1222 dose. This clonotype originated in an adult who received the AZD1222 COVID-19 vaccine. The CDR3 is CASRGDYEQYF. The DNA sequence reads TGTGCCAGCAGGGGGGACTACGAGCAGTACTTC.